The 4 T cell receptor beta chains below were found in one sample sequenced in a study of cytomegalovirus exposure and HLA in healthy donors. Amplification used 60 Vbeta primers and 13 Jbeta primers. TCRdb keeps only in-frame clones here, not all; method: immunoSEQ multiplex PCR. This sample has about 160,000 clones, with approximately 81% found just once. Sequencing used PBMCs. The receptors stem from a boy aged 2 to 9 in good health and CMV-seronegative.

This chain joins TRBV5-5 and TRBJ2-7, with a weak D call TRBD1 (6 bases). The CDR3 runs 15 residues. Germline CDR1 is SGHKS and CDR2 is YYEKEE (reference sequence). V was trimmed by 0 bases and J by 3 bases, leaving 13 bases between them. In nucleotides, the CDR3 is TGTGCCAGCAGCTTGGAAGGACAGACGATCTACGAGCAGTACGTC. It specifies CASSLEGQTIYEQYV.

The chain uses TRBV2 and TRBJ2-5, with TRBD2 identical over 14 bases. There are 15 residues in the CDR3. The V segment lost 4 bases and the J segment 5 bases; nucleotides outside the gene matches: 3. Per the germline V gene, CDR1 is SNHLY and CDR2 is FYNNEI. The CDR3 sequence is CASSGLAGGPETQYF. The CDR3 DNA reads as TGTGCCAGCAGTGGACTAGCGGGGGGGCCGGAGACCCAGTACTTC.

The rearrangement joins TRBV15 to TRBJ1-5; D gene ambiguous. There are 14 residues in the CDR3. Per the germline V gene, CDR1 is LNHNV and CDR2 is YYDKDF (reference sequence). The ends were cut back, 0 bases at V and 7 bases at J, with 10 bases in the middle. CDR3: CATSRDAELQPQHF. As DNA, the CDR3 is TGTGCCACCAGCAGAGATGCCGAACTCCAGCCCCAGCATTTT.

This chain links TRBV2 with TRBJ2-2; the match to TRBD2 covers 11 bases. Germline CDR1 is SNHLY and CDR2 is FYNNEI. V was clipped by 6 bases and J by 0 bases; unmatched bases: 0. CDR3 length equals 15 residues. CDR3 residues: CASRLAGANTGELFF. The CDR3 nucleotides are TGTGCCAGCAGACTAGCGGGAGCGAACACCGGGGAGCTGTTTTTT.